One and the same sample provided the 6 T cell receptor beta chains below, sequenced in a study of tumor-infiltrating lymphocytes in oesophageal squamous cell carcinoma. MiXCR, applied by TCRdb to the PCR reads, yields one record per CDR3 protein. The table shows 15,000 to 20,000 distinct CDR3 sequences, with 47% occurring only once. Sequenced: normal esophageal tissue next to the tumor. All receptors derive from a female donor with esophageal squamous cell carcinoma.

The V call is TRBV11-2, the J call TRBJ2-3; 8 nucleotides line up with TRBD2. CDR3 length: 17 residues. Germline trimming cut 3 bases from V and 0 bases from J; bases unmatched to any gene: 8. Germline V CDR1 and CDR2: SGHAT, FQNNGV. The CDR3 DNA reads as TGTGCCAGCAGCTTTAGCCCCTCGGGGGGGAGCACAGATACGCAGTATTTT. Protein: CASSFSPSGGSTDTQYF.

This clonotype was recorded at least ten times. The gene calls are TRBV19 and TRBJ2-2; D may be TRBD2 (7 bases). Germline CDR1 reads LNHDA; CDR2 reads SQIVND (reference sequence). The V end was cut by 10 bases, the J end by 4 bases, with 19 bases between. The CDR3 has 15 amino acids. The CDR3 nucleotides are TGTGCCACTCAGTTGGGCGGGGGCGGCACCGGGGAGCTGTTTTTT. Translated, it gives CATQLGGGGTGELFF.

In this sample, this clonotype turned up a few times. CDR3 coding DNA: TGCGCCAGCAGCCAAGGAGAAGGGGGCCGTGGCTACACCTTC. It specifies CASSQGEGGRGYTF. The chain uses TRBV4-1 and TRBJ1-2, with 7 bases aligning to TRBD1. The germline gives CDR1 MGHRA, CDR2 YSYEKL. V lost 1 base to trimming and J lost 7 bases; unmatched junction nucleotides: 6. The CDR3 totals 14 residues.

CDR3 amino acids: CASSLAAYTEAFF. DNA of the CDR3: TGTGCCAGCAGTTTAGCGGCGTACACTGAAGCTTTCTTT. The chain carries TRBV12-3 or TRBV12-4 and TRBJ1-1; D is ambiguous. Trimming took 0 bases from V and 3 from J, leaving 5 bases between them. The CDR3 is 13 residues long.

This clonotype came up a few times. This chain links TRBV27 with TRBJ2-5; D possibly uses TRBD1 or TRBD2 (7 bases each). Trimming cost V 5 bases and J 5 bases, with 15 bases left between them. The CDR3 extends over 14 amino acids. Germline lookup yields CDR1 MNHEY and CDR2 SMNVEV (reference sequence). This CDR3 is CASSHRGGGETQYF. The CDR3 coding sequence is TGTGCCAGCAGTCACAGGGGAGGGGGGGAGACCCAGTACTTC.

About this clonotype: One junction end does not reproduce the germline sequence, and a read error may be involved. Here the CDR3 DNA reads TGTGCCAGCAGCTTTGGCGGGCCCCTTTCCTACGAGCAGTACTTC. This gives the protein CASSFGGPLSYEQYF. V usage is TRBV5-3 and J usage is TRBJ2-1; weak D call: TRBD2 (5 bases). The tail of the sequence fits TRBJ2-7 better, so the J call may be wrong. TRBV5-3 is placed among ORFs of uncertain function. The CDR3 contains 15 residues.